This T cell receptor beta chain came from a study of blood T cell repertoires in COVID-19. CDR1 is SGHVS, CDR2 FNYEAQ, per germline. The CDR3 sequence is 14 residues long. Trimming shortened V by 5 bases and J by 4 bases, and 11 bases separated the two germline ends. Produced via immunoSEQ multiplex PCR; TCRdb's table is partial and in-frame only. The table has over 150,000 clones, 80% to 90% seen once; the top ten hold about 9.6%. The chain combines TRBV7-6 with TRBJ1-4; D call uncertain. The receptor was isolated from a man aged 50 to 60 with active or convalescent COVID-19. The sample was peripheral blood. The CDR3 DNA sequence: TGTGCCAGCAGCCGTGAAGTAGATAATGAAAAACTGTTTTTT. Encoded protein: CASSREVDNEKLFF.